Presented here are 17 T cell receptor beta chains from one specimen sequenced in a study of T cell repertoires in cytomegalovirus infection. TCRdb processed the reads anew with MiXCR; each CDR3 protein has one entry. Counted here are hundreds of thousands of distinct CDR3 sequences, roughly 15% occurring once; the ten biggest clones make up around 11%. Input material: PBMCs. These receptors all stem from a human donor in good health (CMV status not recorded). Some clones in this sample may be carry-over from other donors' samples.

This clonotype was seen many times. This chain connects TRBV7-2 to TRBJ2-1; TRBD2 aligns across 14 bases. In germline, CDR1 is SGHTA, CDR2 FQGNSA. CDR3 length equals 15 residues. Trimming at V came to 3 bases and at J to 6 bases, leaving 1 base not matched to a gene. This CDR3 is CASSLGLAGVNEQFF. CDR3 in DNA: TGTGCCAGCAGCTTGGGACTAGCGGGGGTCAATGAGCAGTTCTTC. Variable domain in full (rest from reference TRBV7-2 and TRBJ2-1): GAGVSQSPSNKVTEKGKDVELRCDPISGHTALYWYRQSLGQGLEFLIYFQGNSAPDKSGLPSDRFSAERTGGSVSTLTIQRTQQEDSAVYLCASSLGLAGVNEQFFGPGTRLTVL.

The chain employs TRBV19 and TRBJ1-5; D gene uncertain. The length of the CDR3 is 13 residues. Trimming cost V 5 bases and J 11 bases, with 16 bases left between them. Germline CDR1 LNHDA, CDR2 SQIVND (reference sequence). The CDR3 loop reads CASSEKDGLAQHF. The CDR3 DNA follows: TGTGCCAGTAGTGAAAAGGACGGTCTGGCCCAGCATTTT.

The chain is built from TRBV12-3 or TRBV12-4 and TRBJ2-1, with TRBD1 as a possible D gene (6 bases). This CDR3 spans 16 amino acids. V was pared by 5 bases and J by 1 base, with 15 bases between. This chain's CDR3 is CASSPYPDSSYNEQFF. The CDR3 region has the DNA TGTGCCAGCAGTCCATACCCGGACAGTTCCTACAATGAGCAGTTCTTC.

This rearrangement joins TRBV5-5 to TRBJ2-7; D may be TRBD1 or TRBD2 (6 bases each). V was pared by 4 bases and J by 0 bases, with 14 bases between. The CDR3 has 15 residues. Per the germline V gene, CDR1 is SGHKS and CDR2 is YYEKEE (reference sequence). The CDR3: CASSQRGAISYEQYF. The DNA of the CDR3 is TGTGCCAGCAGCCAAAGGGGGGCGATCTCCTACGAGCAGTACTTC.

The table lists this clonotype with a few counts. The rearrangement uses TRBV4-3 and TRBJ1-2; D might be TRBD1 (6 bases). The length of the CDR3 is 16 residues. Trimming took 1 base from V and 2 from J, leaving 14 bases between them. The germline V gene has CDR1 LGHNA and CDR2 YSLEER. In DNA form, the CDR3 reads TGCGCCAGCAGCCAAGGGGGGGCAGGGGAGAACTATGGCTACACCTTC. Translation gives CASSQGGAGENYGYTF.

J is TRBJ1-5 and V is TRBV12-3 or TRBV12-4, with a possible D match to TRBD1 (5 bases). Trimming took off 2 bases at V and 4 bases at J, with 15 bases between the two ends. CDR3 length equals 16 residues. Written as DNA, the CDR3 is TGTGCCAGCAGTTTATTCCCCTGGGGGGGGAATCAGCCCCAGCATTTT. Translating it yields CASSLFPWGGNQPQHF.

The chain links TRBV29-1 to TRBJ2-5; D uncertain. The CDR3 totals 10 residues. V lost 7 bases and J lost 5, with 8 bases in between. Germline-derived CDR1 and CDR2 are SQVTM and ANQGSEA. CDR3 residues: CSAGVETQYF. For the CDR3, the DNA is TGCAGCGCTGGGGTCGAGACCCAGTACTTC.

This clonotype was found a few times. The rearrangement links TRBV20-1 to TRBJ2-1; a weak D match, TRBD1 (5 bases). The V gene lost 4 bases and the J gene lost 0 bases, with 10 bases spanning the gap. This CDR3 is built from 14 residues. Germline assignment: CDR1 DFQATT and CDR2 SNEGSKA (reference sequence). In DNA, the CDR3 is TGCAGTGCTAAGGGGTTACGCTCCTACAATGAGCAGTTCTTC. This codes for CSAKGLRSYNEQFF.

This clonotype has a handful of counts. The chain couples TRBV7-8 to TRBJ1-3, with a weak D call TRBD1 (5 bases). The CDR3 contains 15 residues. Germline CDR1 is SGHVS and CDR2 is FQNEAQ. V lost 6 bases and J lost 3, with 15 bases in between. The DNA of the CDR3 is TGTGCCAGCAGGTTGACGGCCAGGGATGGAAACACCATATATTTT. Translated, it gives CASRLTARDGNTIYF.

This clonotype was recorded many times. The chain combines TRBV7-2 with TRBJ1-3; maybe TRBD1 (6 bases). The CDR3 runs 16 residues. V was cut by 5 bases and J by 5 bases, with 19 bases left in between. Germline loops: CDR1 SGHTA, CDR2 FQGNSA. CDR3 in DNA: TGTGCCAGCAGCCCCCAAGTAGGGGGACGCAGAAACACCATATATTTT. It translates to CASSPQVGGRRNTIYF. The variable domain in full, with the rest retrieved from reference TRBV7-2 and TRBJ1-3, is GAGVSQSPSNKVTEKGKDVELRCDPISGHTALYWYRQSLGQGLEFLIYFQGNSAPDKSGLPSDRFSAERTGGSVSTLTIQRTQQEDSAVYLCASSPQVGGRRNTIYFGEGSWLTVV.

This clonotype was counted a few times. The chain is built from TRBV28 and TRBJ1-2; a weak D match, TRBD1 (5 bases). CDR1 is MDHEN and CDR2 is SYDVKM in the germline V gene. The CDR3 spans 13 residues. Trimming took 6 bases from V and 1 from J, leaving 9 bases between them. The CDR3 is CASRTDSNYGYTF. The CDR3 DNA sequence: TGTGCCAGCAGAACCGACAGTAACTATGGCTACACCTTC.

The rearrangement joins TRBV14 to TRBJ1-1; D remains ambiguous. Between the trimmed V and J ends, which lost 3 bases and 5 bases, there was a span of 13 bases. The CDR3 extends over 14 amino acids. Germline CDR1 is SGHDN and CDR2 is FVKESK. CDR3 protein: CASSQIGILTEAFF. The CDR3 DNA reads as TGTGCCAGCAGCCAGATCGGGATTTTGACTGAAGCTTTCTTT. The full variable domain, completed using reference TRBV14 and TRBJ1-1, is EAGVTQFPSHSVIEKGQTVTLRCDPISGHDNLYWYRRVMGKEIKFLLHFVKESKQDESGMPNNRFLAERTGGTYSTLKVQPAELEDSGVYFCASSQIGILTEAFFGQGTRLTVV.

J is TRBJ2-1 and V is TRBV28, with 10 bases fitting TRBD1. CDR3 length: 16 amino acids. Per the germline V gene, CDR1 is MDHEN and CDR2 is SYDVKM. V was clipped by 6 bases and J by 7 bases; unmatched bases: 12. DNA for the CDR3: TGTGCCAGCAGACGAATCGGGACAGGGGATTGGAATGAGCAGTTCTTC. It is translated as CASRRIGTGDWNEQFF.

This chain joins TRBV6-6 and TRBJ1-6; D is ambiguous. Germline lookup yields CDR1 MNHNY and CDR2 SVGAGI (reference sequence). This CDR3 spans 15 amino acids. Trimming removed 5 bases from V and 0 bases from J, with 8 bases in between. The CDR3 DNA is TGTGCCAGCAGTACAGACCCCTCCTATAATTCACCCCTCCACTTT. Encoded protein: CASSTDPSYNSPLHF.

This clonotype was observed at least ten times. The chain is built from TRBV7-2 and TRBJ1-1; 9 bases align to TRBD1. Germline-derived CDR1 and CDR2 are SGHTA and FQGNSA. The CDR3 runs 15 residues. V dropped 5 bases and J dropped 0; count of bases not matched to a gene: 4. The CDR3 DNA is TGTGCCAGCAGCCCAACAGGGGGCTTGAACACTGAAGCTTTCTTT. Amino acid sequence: CASSPTGGLNTEAFF.

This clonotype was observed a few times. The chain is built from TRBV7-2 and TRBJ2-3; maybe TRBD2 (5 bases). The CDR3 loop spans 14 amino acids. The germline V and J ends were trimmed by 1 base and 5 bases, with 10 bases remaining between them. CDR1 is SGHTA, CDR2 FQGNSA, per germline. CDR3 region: CASSLGGARDTQYF. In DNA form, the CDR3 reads TGTGCCAGCAGCTTAGGGGGAGCCAGAGATACGCAGTATTTT.

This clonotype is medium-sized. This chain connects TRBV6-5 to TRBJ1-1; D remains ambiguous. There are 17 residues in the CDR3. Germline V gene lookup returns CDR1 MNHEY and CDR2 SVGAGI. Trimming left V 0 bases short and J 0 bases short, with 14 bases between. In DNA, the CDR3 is TGTGCCAGCAGTTACTCGAGACCGCCGCTAATGAACACTGAAGCTTTCTTT. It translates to CASSYSRPPLMNTEAFF.